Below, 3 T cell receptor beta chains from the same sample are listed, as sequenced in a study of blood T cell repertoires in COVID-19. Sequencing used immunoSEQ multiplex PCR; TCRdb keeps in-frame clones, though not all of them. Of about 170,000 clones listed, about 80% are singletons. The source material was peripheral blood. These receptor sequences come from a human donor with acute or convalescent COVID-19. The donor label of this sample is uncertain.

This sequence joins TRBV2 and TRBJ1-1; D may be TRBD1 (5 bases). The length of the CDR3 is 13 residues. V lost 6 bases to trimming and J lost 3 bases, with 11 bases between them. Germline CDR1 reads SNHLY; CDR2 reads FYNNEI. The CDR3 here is CASSRWGDTEAFF. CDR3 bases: TGTGCCAGCAGCAGGTGGGGGGACACTGAAGCTTTCTTT.

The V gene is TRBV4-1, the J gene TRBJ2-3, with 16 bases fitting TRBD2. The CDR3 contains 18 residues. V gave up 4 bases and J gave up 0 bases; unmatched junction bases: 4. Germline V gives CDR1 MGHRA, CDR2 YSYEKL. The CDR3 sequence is CASSPGLAGGPSTDTQYF. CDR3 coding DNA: TGCGCCAGCAGCCCGGGACTAGCGGGGGGGCCTAGCACAGATACGCAGTATTTT.

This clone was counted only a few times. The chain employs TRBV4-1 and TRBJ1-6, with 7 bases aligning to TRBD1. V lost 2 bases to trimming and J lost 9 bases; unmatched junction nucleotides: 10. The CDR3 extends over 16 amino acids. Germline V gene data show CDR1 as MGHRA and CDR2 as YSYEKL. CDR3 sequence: CASSQPQRGRGSPLHF. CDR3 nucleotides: TGCGCCAGCAGCCAACCCCAAAGGGGGCGCGGTTCACCCCTCCACTTT.